This is a list of T cell receptor beta chains from one sample in a study of blood T cell repertoires in COVID-19. The repertoire was sequenced with immunoSEQ multiplex PCR; TCRdb's copy has only in-frame clones and lacks some. The repertoire holds 140,000 to 150,000 clones, with about 80% as singletons. Sequencing used peripheral blood. The receptors were sampled from a man in his forties or fifties with acute or convalescent COVID-19. Each CDR3 is given with its conserved first and last residue. Fields, in order: J gene, D gene, V gene, clone size, CDR3 DNA, CDR3 protein. A D gene is named only where the DNA matches it firmly. Size is omitted from some rows. Given values are once, few, many or a class for expanded clones.

J gene: TRBJ1-1
D gene: .
V gene: TRBV27
clone size: .
CDR3 DNA: TGTGCCAGCAGTTTGGACTTCTCGAACACTGAAGCTTTCTTT
CDR3 protein: CASSLDFSNTEAFF

J gene: TRBJ1-4
D gene: .
V gene: TRBV2
clone size: once
CDR3 DNA: TGTGCCAGCATCAGGGGAGGGGAAAAACTGTTTTTT
CDR3 protein: CASIRGGEKLFF

J gene: TRBJ1-4
D gene: TRBD1
V gene: TRBV7-9
clone size: .
CDR3 DNA: TGTGCCAGTAGCTTAAAGGGGGCGACTAATGAAAAACTGTTTTTT
CDR3 protein: CASSLKGATNEKLFF

J gene: TRBJ2-1
D gene: TRBD2
V gene: TRBV7-2
clone size: .
CDR3 DNA: TGTGCCAGCGCCCGGACTAGCGGTTACAATGAGCAGTTCTTC
CDR3 protein: CASARTSGYNEQFF

J gene: TRBJ2-2
D gene: TRBD2
V gene: TRBV5-4
clone size: once
CDR3 DNA: TGTGCCAGCAGCCCGGGGGGGCGGGGCACCGGGGAGCTGTTTTTT
CDR3 protein: CASSPGGRGTGELFF

J gene: TRBJ2-7
D gene: TRBD2
V gene: TRBV27
clone size: once
CDR3 DNA: TGTGCCAGCAGCTCACTCACCGGGACTAGCGGGGCTTTCGAGCAGTACTTC
CDR3 protein: CASSSLTGTSGAFEQYF

J gene: TRBJ1-1
D gene: .
V gene: TRBV9
clone size: .
CDR3 DNA: TGTGCCAGCGTTCCTAGTATATTCCTGAACACTGAAGCTTTCTTT
CDR3 protein: CASVPSIFLNTEAFF

J gene: TRBJ1-2
D gene: .
V gene: TRBV15
clone size: few
CDR3 DNA: TGTGCCACCAGCCAGGAGGGCTATGGCTACACCTTC
CDR3 protein: CATSQEGYGYTF

J gene: TRBJ1-1
D gene: .
V gene: TRBV5-1
clone size: .
CDR3 DNA: TGCGCCAGCAGCTTCGGCCCTACGGGGACTGAAGCTTTCTTT
CDR3 protein: CASSFGPTGTEAFF

J gene: TRBJ1-6
D gene: .
V gene: TRBV13
clone size: .
CDR3 DNA: TGTGCCAGCAGTTCCGACAGAGTTAATTCACCCCTCCACTTT
CDR3 protein: CASSSDRVNSPLHF

J gene: TRBJ1-1
D gene: .
V gene: TRBV6-5
clone size: .
CDR3 DNA: TGTGCCAGCAGTTACTCTCTTGGACTGACGAACACTGAAGCTTTCTTT
CDR3 protein: CASSYSLGLTNTEAFF

J gene: TRBJ1-5
D gene: TRBD1
V gene: TRBV18
clone size: .
CDR3 DNA: TGTGCCAGCTCACCAGGGACAGCGAGCAATCAGCCCCAGCATTTT
CDR3 protein: CASSPGTASNQPQHF

J gene: TRBJ2-2
D gene: TRBD1
V gene: TRBV15
clone size: once
CDR3 DNA: TGTGCCACCAGCAGAGATGGTCAGGGGGCGCTCACCGGGGAGCTGTTTTTT
CDR3 protein: CATSRDGQGALTGELFF

J gene: TRBJ2-3
D gene: .
V gene: TRBV28
clone size: few
CDR3 DNA: TGTGCCAGCAGTCTACCCAGCGAGCTCACAGATACGCAGTATTTT
CDR3 protein: CASSLPSELTDTQYF

J gene: TRBJ2-5
D gene: .
V gene: TRBV7-5
clone size: .
CDR3 DNA: TGTGCCAGAAGCTTCCGGTACCAAGAGACCCAGTACTTC
CDR3 protein: CARSFRYQETQYF

J gene: TRBJ1-2
D gene: TRBD1
V gene: TRBV7-9
clone size: .
CDR3 DNA: TGTGCCAGCTACGACAGGGCGTATGGCTACACCTTC
CDR3 protein: CASYDRAYGYTF

J gene: TRBJ1-3
D gene: .
V gene: TRBV3-1/TRBV3-2
clone size: .
CDR3 DNA: TGTGCCAGCAGCCAACCAGGGGCTGGAAACACCATATATTTT
CDR3 protein: CASSQPGAGNTIYF

J gene: TRBJ1-1
D gene: TRBD1
V gene: TRBV20-1
clone size: .
CDR3 DNA: TGCAGTGCCACGGACAGGAGAGAAGCTTTCTTT
CDR3 protein: CSATDRREAFF

J gene: TRBJ2-6
D gene: TRBD1
V gene: TRBV9
clone size: .
CDR3 DNA: TGTGCCAGCAGCCCAGGGGGTTACGGCTCTGGGGCCAACGTCCTGACTTTC
CDR3 protein: CASSPGGYGSGANVLTF

J gene: TRBJ1-1
D gene: TRBD1
V gene: TRBV4-2
clone size: .
CDR3 DNA: TGTGCCAGCAGCGAGGGACAGGGGGTGAACACTGAAGCTTTCTTT
CDR3 protein: CASSEGQGVNTEAFF

J gene: TRBJ1-4
D gene: TRBD1
V gene: TRBV12-5
clone size: .
CDR3 DNA: TGTGCTAGTGGTTTGTCAGGGGGCGGTGAAAAACTGTTTTTT
CDR3 protein: CASGLSGGGEKLFF

J gene: TRBJ2-3
D gene: TRBD1
V gene: TRBV6-5
clone size: .
CDR3 DNA: TGTGCCAGCAGTACTACAGGGGGAGATACGCAGTATTTT
CDR3 protein: CASSTTGGDTQYF

J gene: TRBJ1-1
D gene: .
V gene: TRBV19
clone size: .
CDR3 DNA: TGTGCCAGTAGTGACGCGGACACTGAAGCTTTCTTT
CDR3 protein: CASSDADTEAFF

J gene: TRBJ2-1
D gene: .
V gene: TRBV7-2
clone size: .
CDR3 DNA: TGTGCCAGCAGCCCAGGGGCTAGAGACAATGAGCAGTTCTTC
CDR3 protein: CASSPGARDNEQFF

J gene: TRBJ1-5
D gene: .
V gene: TRBV24-1
clone size: once
CDR3 DNA: TGTGCCACCTCCTCCAGGGGAATGGATCAGCCCCAGCATTTT
CDR3 protein: CATSSRGMDQPQHF

J gene: TRBJ2-3
D gene: TRBD2
V gene: TRBV29-1
clone size: .
CDR3 DNA: TGCAGCGTTGAAAATACTAGCGGGGGGTGGGACACAGATACGCAGTATTTT
CDR3 protein: CSVENTSGGWDTDTQYF

J gene: TRBJ1-1
D gene: .
V gene: TRBV12-3/TRBV12-4
clone size: few
CDR3 DNA: TGTGCCAGCAGTTACCGAGCGGATGAAGCTTTCTTT
CDR3 protein: CASSYRADEAFF

J gene: TRBJ1-3
D gene: .
V gene: TRBV6-1
clone size: .
CDR3 DNA: TGTGCCAGCAGTGAATTGGGGGCTAGGACCATATATTTT
CDR3 protein: CASSELGARTIYF

J gene: TRBJ2-7
D gene: .
V gene: TRBV27
clone size: .
CDR3 DNA: TGTGCCAGCAGTTTATCGCCAGACTCTCAAAGGGGCTACGAGCAGTACTTC
CDR3 protein: CASSLSPDSQRGYEQYF

J gene: TRBJ2-3
D gene: TRBD2
V gene: TRBV5-1
clone size: once
CDR3 DNA: TGCGCCAGCGGACTAGCGGGCTCAGATACGCAGTATTTT
CDR3 protein: CASGLAGSDTQYF

J gene: TRBJ2-2
D gene: .
V gene: TRBV30
clone size: .
CDR3 DNA: TGTGCCTGGACGGCGGGGGCCAAGAACACCGGGGAGCTGTTTTTT
CDR3 protein: CAWTAGAKNTGELFF

J gene: TRBJ2-5
D gene: .
V gene: TRBV5-1
clone size: .
CDR3 DNA: TGCGCCAGCAGCTTGGTTCAGGGTGGGGAGACCCAGTACTTC
CDR3 protein: CASSLVQGGETQYF

J gene: TRBJ2-2
D gene: TRBD1
V gene: TRBV2
clone size: .
CDR3 DNA: TGTGCCAGCAGTGAGTTTTCCGGGACAGGGAGAACCGGGGAGCTGTTTTTT
CDR3 protein: CASSEFSGTGRTGELFF

J gene: TRBJ2-3
D gene: TRBD2
V gene: TRBV6-1
clone size: .
CDR3 DNA: TGTGCCAGCAGTGAATCCCCGGGGGGGACGGTCACAGATACGCAGTATTTT
CDR3 protein: CASSESPGGTVTDTQYF

J gene: TRBJ2-2
D gene: .
V gene: TRBV19
clone size: few
CDR3 DNA: TGTGCCAGTAGGATTTGGGGGCGCGGGGAGCTGTTTTTT
CDR3 protein: CASRIWGRGELFF

J gene: TRBJ1-1
D gene: TRBD1
V gene: TRBV24-1
clone size: .
CDR3 DNA: TGTGCCACCAGTGGAAACAGGGGCGAAACTGAAGCTTTCTTT
CDR3 protein: CATSGNRGETEAFF

J gene: TRBJ2-5
D gene: TRBD1
V gene: TRBV2
clone size: .
CDR3 DNA: TGTGCCAGCACGCCAGGGGGCCAAGAGACCCAGTACTTC
CDR3 protein: CASTPGGQETQYF

J gene: TRBJ1-1
D gene: TRBD1
V gene: TRBV12-3/TRBV12-4
clone size: .
CDR3 DNA: TGTGCCAGCAGTGGGGACAGGGTTGAAGCTTTCTTT
CDR3 protein: CASSGDRVEAFF

J gene: TRBJ2-3
D gene: TRBD1
V gene: TRBV7-6
clone size: .
CDR3 DNA: TGTGCCAGCAGCCGACAGGGGATTAGCACAGATACGCAGTATTTT
CDR3 protein: CASSRQGISTDTQYF

J gene: TRBJ2-6
D gene: TRBD2
V gene: TRBV5-4
clone size: few
CDR3 DNA: TGTGCCACCACTAGCGGGGTTTTTTCTGGGGCCAACGTCCTGACTTTC
CDR3 protein: CATTSGVFSGANVLTF

J gene: TRBJ1-6
D gene: .
V gene: TRBV2
clone size: .
CDR3 DNA: TGTGCCAGCAGTGCCTACAGGACTAACTTT
CDR3 protein: CASSAYRTNF

J gene: TRBJ2-5
D gene: TRBD2
V gene: TRBV19
clone size: .
CDR3 DNA: TGTGCCAGTAGCTTTTACCTGGGACTAGCGGGGGGTAACCGACCCCAAGAGACCCAGTACTTC
CDR3 protein: CASSFYLGLAGGNRPQETQYF

J gene: TRBJ2-1
D gene: .
V gene: TRBV2
clone size: .
CDR3 DNA: TGTGCCAGCAGGGTGGGGCCGAGAGATGAGCAGTTCTTC
CDR3 protein: CASRVGPRDEQFF

J gene: TRBJ1-6
D gene: TRBD1
V gene: TRBV15
clone size: .
CDR3 DNA: TGTGCCACCAGCAGGCTCCCGGGACAGGGGGGCTCACCCCTCCACTTT
CDR3 protein: CATSRLPGQGGSPLHF

J gene: TRBJ1-2
D gene: TRBD1
V gene: TRBV9
clone size: once
CDR3 DNA: TGTGCCAGCAGCGCAGACAGGGATCTTGGCTACACCTTC
CDR3 protein: CASSADRDLGYTF

J gene: TRBJ2-2
D gene: .
V gene: TRBV6-6
clone size: .
CDR3 DNA: TGTGCCAGCGATAGGGAGGGGGAGAGCACCGGGGAGCTGTTTTTT
CDR3 protein: CASDREGESTGELFF

J gene: TRBJ2-7
D gene: .
V gene: TRBV30
clone size: few
CDR3 DNA: TGTGCCTGGAGTGTAGGAGCCTACGAGCAGTACTTC
CDR3 protein: CAWSVGAYEQYF

J gene: TRBJ2-3
D gene: TRBD2
V gene: TRBV12-3/TRBV12-4
clone size: once
CDR3 DNA: TGTGCCAGCCGAGCGGGGGCTCCAGATACGCAGTATTTT
CDR3 protein: CASRAGAPDTQYF

J gene: TRBJ1-1
D gene: TRBD1
V gene: TRBV7-8
clone size: once
CDR3 DNA: TGTGCCAGCACTCCAGACAGGGGGCGAGGAACTGAAGCTTTCTTT
CDR3 protein: CASTPDRGRGTEAFF